Presented here are 16 T cell receptor beta chains from one specimen sequenced in a study of T cell clonality in common variable immunodeficiency. Assay used: immunoSEQ multiplex PCR; TCRdb lists only in-frame clones, some missing. The sample was found to contain about 81,000 clones, and every one recurs. The sequencing sample was made of peripheral blood mononuclear cells. These receptor sequences come from a person between 18 and 70 years old in good health.

The sample holds many counts of this clone. The missing CDR3 end, 3 residues past where the read stops, is filled in from the germline J gene. The chain employs TRBV4-1 and TRBJ2-5, with D possibly TRBD2 on 6 matching bases. Trimming shortened V by 0 bases and J by 7 bases, and 15 bases separated the two germline ends. Germline-derived CDR1 and CDR2 are MGHRA and YSYEKL. This CDR3 has 15 residues. CDR3 protein: CASSQEKRTTATQYF. CDR3 DNA, as far as it was read: TGCGCCAGCAGCCAAGAAAAAAGGACTACCGCGACC.

At least ten counts were recorded for this clone. The read is 3 residues too short to cover the CDR3 end, so that end is filled in from the germline J gene. The V and J genes are TRBV19 and TRBJ2-6; D is unresolved. The CDR3 has 16 amino acids. Germline CDR1 reads LNHDA; CDR2 reads SQIVND (reference sequence). The germline V and J ends were trimmed by 6 bases and 1 base, with 13 bases remaining between them. CDR3 bases read: TGTGCCAGTAGCTTCCCTAGGCGTTCTGGGGCCAACGTC. This encodes CASSFPRRSGANV. The CDR3 in its entirety is CASSFPRRSGANVLTF.

This clone was observed many times. The CDR3 is cut off 3 residues early in the read; its end comes from the germline J gene. The chain couples TRBV20-1 to TRBJ2-5, with 10 bases that match TRBD2. CDR1 DFQATT and CDR2 SNEGSKA come from the germline V gene (reference sequence). V lost 5 bases and J lost 2; bases outside the gene matches: 5. There are 14 residues in the CDR3. The CDR3 sequence is CSAPPTSGQETQYF. Incomplete CDR3 DNA: TGCAGTGCTCCTCCGACTAGCGGGCAAGAGACC.

This clone was seen many times. The CDR3 extends 3 residues past the end of the read, so its final part is completed from the germline J gene. J is TRBJ1-5 and V is TRBV19; perhaps TRBD1 as D (5 bases). Germline-derived CDR1 and CDR2 are LNHDA and SQIVND (reference sequence). The CDR3 runs to 15 residues. V shed 3 bases and J shed 4 bases, with 13 bases lying between them. The CDR3 region is CASSMTGGGNQPQHF. The CDR3 bases that were read are TGTGCCAGTAGTATGACCGGGGGAGGGAATCAGCCC. The complete variable domain, with remaining parts taken from reference TRBV19 and TRBJ1-5, reads DGGITQSPKYLFRKEGQNVTLSCEQNLNHDAMYWYRQDPGQGLRLIYYSQIVNDFQKGDIAEGYSVSREKKESFPLTVTSAQKNPTAFYLCASSMTGGGNQPQHFGDGTRLSIL.

This clone was counted many times. The read terminates 3 residues before the CDR3 end, so the remaining end is supplied by the germline J gene. V gene TRBV7-3 combines with J gene TRBJ2-7; TRBD2 agrees at 16 bases. Germline loops: CDR1 SGHTA, CDR2 FQGTGA. The CDR3 loop spans 16 amino acids. J was trimmed by 5 bases and V by 1 base; bases with no gene match: 2. The CDR3 bases that were read are TGTGCCAGCAGCTTAATGGGACTAGCGGGAGGGGACGAG. Protein: CASSLMGLAGGDE. The whole CDR3 region reads CASSLMGLAGGDEQYF.

A word on this clone: One base away lies a much larger clone, so this may be a sequencing read error. With the read ending 3 residues before the CDR3 end, the germline J gene is used to fill in that end. Different DNA sequences within this sample yield the same CDR3. The chain couples TRBV6-1 to TRBJ1-5; D remains ambiguous. Germline CDR1 reads MNHNS; CDR2 reads SASEGT. This CDR3 region has 13 residues. V lost 4 bases and J 5 bases, leaving 9 bases between the germline ends. CDR3: CASSAGNYQPQHF. Partial CDR3 DNA: TGTGCCAGCAGTGCGGGGAATTATCAGCCC.

This clone was picked up many times. The CDR3 is CASSPQWGDQETQYF. The sequenced part of the CDR3 DNA is TGTGCCAGCTCACCCCAATGGGGGGACCAAGAGACC. V is TRBV18 and J is TRBJ2-5; a weak D match, TRBD2 (6 bases). Read data end 3 residues before the CDR3 end; the end is taken from the germline J gene. The CDR3 extends over 15 amino acids. Between the trimmed V and J ends, which lost 3 bases and 0 bases, there was a span of 11 bases. Per germline, CDR1 KGHSH and CDR2 LQKENI.

In its sample, this clone was seen many times. The read stops 3 residues short of the end of the CDR3; the missing end is completed from the germline J gene. V usage is TRBV6-2 or TRBV6-3 and J usage is TRBJ2-7, with D hard to call. Trimming took 0 bases from V and 2 from J, leaving 11 bases between them. Germline V gene lookup returns CDR1 MNHEY and CDR2 SVGEGT. This CDR3 is 15 amino acids long. The CDR3 sequence is CASSYSKPGTYEQYF. CDR3 DNA (partial): TGTGCCAGCAGTTACTCGAAACCTGGCACCTACGAG.

This clone was found many times. The read terminates 3 residues before the CDR3 end, so the remaining end is supplied by the germline J gene. The V and J genes are TRBV19 and TRBJ2-7, with 10 bases identical to TRBD2. V lost 9 bases, J lost 2 bases, and 7 bases stayed unmatched. The germline V gene encodes CDR1 LNHDA and CDR2 SQIVND (reference sequence). There are 14 residues in the CDR3. The sequenced CDR3 bases are TGTGCCAGCGGGGGCGGGACTAGCGCCTACGAG. Its translation is CASGGGTSAYE. The full CDR3 is CASGGGTSAYEQYF.

This clone turned up a few times. The sequence runs out 3 residues before the end of the CDR3; the remainder is reconstructed from the germline J gene. The chain is built from TRBV11-2 and TRBJ2-3; D uncertain. Deletions cut 5 bases from V and 2 bases from J, with 14 bases between. Germline loops: CDR1 SGHAT, CDR2 FQNNGV. The length of the CDR3 is 15 residues. CDR3: CASSTDLSITDTQYF. CDR3 bases read: TGTGCCAGCAGCACAGACCTCAGTATCACAGATACG.

This clone was recorded at least ten times. The CDR3 end is not reached by the read, which stops 3 residues before it; the germline J gene fills it in. J is TRBJ2-3 and V is TRBV7-2, with 8 bases aligning to TRBD2. CDR1 SGHTA and CDR2 FQGNSA come from the germline V gene. This CDR3 region has 15 residues. V was pared by 2 bases and J by 3 bases, with 4 bases of the junction left unmatched. CDR3 DNA (partial): TGTGCCAGCAGCTTACAAGCGGGAGTAACAGATACG. The encoded protein is CASSLQAGVTDT. The full CDR3 is CASSLQAGVTDTQYF.

There are many counts of this clone. Read coverage stops 3 residues before the CDR3 terminus; the germline J gene supplies the remainder. The chain links TRBV16 to TRBJ2-2; D is uncertain. Germline CDR1 reads KGHSY; CDR2 reads FQNENV. The CDR3 has 14 residues. V gave up 4 bases and J gave up 0 bases, with 6 bases separating them. The CDR3 bases that were read are TGTGCCAGCAGCCTGACACCGAACACCGGGGAG. Its protein product is CASSLTPNTGE. In full, the CDR3 is CASSLTPNTGELFF.

This clone has at least ten counts. The read falls 3 residues short of the CDR3 end, and the missing part is taken from the germline J gene. This sequence joins TRBV20-1 and TRBJ1-1, with TRBD1 identical over 7 bases. Per the germline V gene, CDR1 is DFQATT and CDR2 is SNEGSKA (reference sequence). V was pared by 2 bases and J by 2 bases, with 5 bases of the junction left unmatched. The CDR3 sequence is 14 residues long. The CDR3 sequence is CSARNQGGNTEAFF. CDR3 DNA (partial): TGCAGTGCTAGAAATCAGGGGGGAAACACTGAA.

This clone has ten or more counts. The CDR3 extends 3 residues past the end of the read, so its final part is completed from the germline J gene. The chain uses TRBV18 and TRBJ1-1, with 7 bases matching TRBD1. Germline CDR1 reads KGHSH; CDR2 reads LQKENI. There are 14 residues in the CDR3. This CDR3 is CASSPISQGNGAFF. The DNA read from the CDR3 is TGTGCCAGCTCACCAATATCACAGGGGAACGGG.

This clone was detected ten times or more. CDR3 DNA, as far as it was read: TGTGCCAGCAGGGAACAGCGCGCAGGG. Protein: CASREQRAG. The CDR3 in its entirety is CASREQRAGAFF. The gene calls are TRBV2 and TRBJ1-1; D is possibly TRBD1 (5 bases). The CDR3 goes on 3 residues after the read ends, and that part is filled in from the germline J gene. This CDR3 spans 12 amino acids. The germline V gene has CDR1 SNHLY and CDR2 FYNNEI.

This clone was counted many times. The CDR3 goes on 3 residues after the read ends, and that part is filled in from the germline J gene. The chain links TRBV20-1 to TRBJ1-6; D possibly corresponds to TRBD1 (5 bases). Germline CDR1 DFQATT, CDR2 SNEGSKA (reference sequence). V lost 3 bases to trimming and J lost 8 bases, with 14 bases between them. This CDR3 contains 14 residues. CDR3 sequence: CSASPRVGDSPLHF. The CDR3 DNA, read in part, is TGCAGTGCTAGCCCCAGGGTAGGGGATTCACCC.